This is a list of T cell receptor beta chains from one sample in a study of blood T cell repertoires in COVID-19. Sequenced by immunoSEQ multiplex PCR; TCRdb stores in-frame clones only, minus some. The sample includes about 180,000 clones, roughly 80% of them seen just once. Material for sequencing was peripheral blood. The receptors shown here come from a woman in her seventies with COVID-19, enrolled during active disease. Each CDR3 is given with its conserved first and last residue. Fields, in order: CDR3 length, clone size, V gene, J gene, D gene, CDR3 protein, CDR3 DNA. A D gene is named only where the DNA matches it firmly. Some rows have no size entry. The others give once, few or many, or a class for an expanded clone.

cdr3_length: 17
clone_size: -
v_call: TRBV6-7
j_call: TRBJ1-3
d_call: -
cdr3_aa: CAAVKSKGLSSGNTIYF
cdr3_nt: TGTGCCGCAGTTAAAAGTAAGGGACTAAGCTCTGGAAACACCATATATTTT

cdr3_length: 15
clone_size: -
v_call: TRBV30
j_call: TRBJ2-2
d_call: -
cdr3_aa: CAWSVGRGNTGELFF
cdr3_nt: TGTGCCTGGAGTGTGGGTCGGGGAAACACCGGGGAGCTGTTTTTT

cdr3_length: 15
clone_size: -
v_call: TRBV18
j_call: TRBJ1-4
d_call: TRBD1
cdr3_aa: CASSRGDRANEKLFF
cdr3_nt: TGTGCCAGCTCGAGGGGGGACAGGGCGAATGAAAAACTGTTTTTT

cdr3_length: 16
clone_size: -
v_call: TRBV25-1
j_call: TRBJ2-3
d_call: TRBD2
cdr3_aa: CASSEWSGGRTDTQYF
cdr3_nt: TGTGCCAGCAGTGAATGGTCGGGAGGCCGCACAGATACGCAGTATTTT

cdr3_length: 14
clone_size: -
v_call: TRBV19
j_call: TRBJ2-7
d_call: -
cdr3_aa: CASSRNIRDYEQYF
cdr3_nt: TGTGCCAGTAGTAGAAACATCCGGGACTACGAGCAGTACTTC

cdr3_length: 12
clone_size: -
v_call: TRBV7-9
j_call: TRBJ2-2
d_call: -
cdr3_aa: CASSLSTGELFF
cdr3_nt: TGTGCCAGCAGCTTGAGTACCGGGGAGCTGTTTTTT

cdr3_length: 10
clone_size: -
v_call: TRBV6-5
j_call: TRBJ2-1
d_call: -
cdr3_aa: CAGGDWGQFF
cdr3_nt: TGTGCCGGAGGGGATTGGGGTCAGTTCTTC

cdr3_length: 15
clone_size: few
v_call: TRBV19
j_call: TRBJ1-3
d_call: -
cdr3_aa: CASSIQASSGNTIYF
cdr3_nt: TGTGCCAGTAGTATCCAAGCTAGCTCTGGAAACACCATATATTTT

cdr3_length: 14
clone_size: -
v_call: TRBV19
j_call: TRBJ1-5
d_call: TRBD1
cdr3_aa: CASWTGEGNQPQHF
cdr3_nt: TGTGCCAGTTGGACAGGGGAAGGCAATCAGCCCCAGCATTTT

cdr3_length: 15
clone_size: -
v_call: TRBV5-8
j_call: TRBJ2-7
d_call: TRBD2
cdr3_aa: CASSSSGTLSYEQYF
cdr3_nt: TGTGCCAGCAGCTCCAGCGGGACCCTCTCCTACGAGCAGTACTTC

cdr3_length: 15
clone_size: -
v_call: TRBV5-6
j_call: TRBJ2-7
d_call: -
cdr3_aa: CASSLGLQGFDEQYF
cdr3_nt: TGTGCCAGCAGCTTGGGTCTACAGGGTTTCGACGAGCAGTACTTC